This TCR beta chain comes out of a study of CD8+ T cells in alopecia areata. Study-wide results and limits: Expanded CD8+ clones among the top 100, as well as scalp clonality, were significantly decreased by tofacitinib.

A note on this clone: Its matching antigen is unknown.

In each case, RNA was isolated and then reverse transcribed into cDNA as the sequencing template. This table comes from immunoSEQ multiplex PCR, and its TCRdb copy is limited to in-frame clones, with some not included. The sample yields about 190,000 clones, around 60% seen once. Germline V gives CDR1 DFQATT, CDR2 SNEGSKA (reference sequence). Trimming shortened V by 6 bases and J by 8 bases, and 13 bases separated the two germline ends. CDR3 length: 11 residues. Noted treatment: oral pan-JAK inhibitor, 5-10 mg twice daily. Sorting separated CD4+ and CD8+ T cells out of PBMCs. The specimen was CD4+ T cells sorted from blood, collected between weeks 47 and 50, from a patient treated with tofacitinib. The sequence came from a human donor with alopecia areata. This chain joins TRBV20-1 and TRBJ1-1, with a tentative D call TRBD1 (6 bases). CDR3 coding DNA: TGCAGTGCCACGCTCGGACAGGAAGCTTTCTTT. The encoded protein is CSATLGQEAFF.